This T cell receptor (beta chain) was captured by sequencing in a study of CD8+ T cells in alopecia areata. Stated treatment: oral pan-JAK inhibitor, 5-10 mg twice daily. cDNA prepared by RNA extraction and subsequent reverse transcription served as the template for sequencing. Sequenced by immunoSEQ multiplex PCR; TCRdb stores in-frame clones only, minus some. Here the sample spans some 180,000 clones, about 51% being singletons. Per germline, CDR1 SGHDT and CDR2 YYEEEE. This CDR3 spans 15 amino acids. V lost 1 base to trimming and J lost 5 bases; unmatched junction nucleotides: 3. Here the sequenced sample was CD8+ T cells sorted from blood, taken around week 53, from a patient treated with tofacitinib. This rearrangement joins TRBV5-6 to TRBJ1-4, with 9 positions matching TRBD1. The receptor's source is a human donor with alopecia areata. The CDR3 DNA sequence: TGTGCCAGCAGCTTGCGGGACAGGGCGAATGAAAAACTGTTTTTT. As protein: CASSLRDRANEKLFF.